The T cell receptor beta chain under discussion was sequenced for a study of blood T cell repertoires in COVID-19. Across the study: The cDNA or gDNA used as material had been derived from T cells, B-cell-depleted T cells, or PBMCs.

Germline trimming cut 3 bases from V and 2 bases from J; bases unmatched to any gene: 11. Germline CDR1 reads LNHDA; CDR2 reads SQIVND (reference sequence). This CDR3 region has 17 residues. As handled by the study authors: Estimation of nucleated cell counts relied on the amplification of reference gene primers. TCRdb's table, derived via immunoSEQ multiplex PCR, lists solely in-frame clones and lacks some. V and J calls and clone size are given by that table; D and trimming were obtained from the DNA. The sample includes 200,000 to 250,000 clones, more than 70% of them seen just once. The V call is TRBV19, the J call TRBJ2-5; 8 nucleotides agree with TRBD1. The sequenced material came from peripheral blood. The TCR originated in a woman over 75 with acute or convalescent COVID-19. The CDR3 coding sequence is TGTGCCAGTAGTATTGGGCCCCCGACAGGGGTTCAAGAGACCCAGTACTTC. It translates to CASSIGPPTGVQETQYF.